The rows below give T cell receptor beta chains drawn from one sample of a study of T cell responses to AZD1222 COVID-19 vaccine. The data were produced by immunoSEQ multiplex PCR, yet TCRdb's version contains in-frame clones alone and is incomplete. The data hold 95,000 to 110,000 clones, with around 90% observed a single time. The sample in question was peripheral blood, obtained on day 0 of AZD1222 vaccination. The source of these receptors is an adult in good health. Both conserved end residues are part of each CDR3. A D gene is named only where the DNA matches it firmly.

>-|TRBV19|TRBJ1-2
TGTGCCAGTAGTATATCCCCAATTCCAGGGGCAGGAGGCTACACCTTC
CASSISPIPGAGGYTF
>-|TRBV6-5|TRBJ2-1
TGTGCCAGCAGCCTACAGGGATTCTCCTACAATGAGCAGTTCTTC
CASSLQGFSYNEQFF
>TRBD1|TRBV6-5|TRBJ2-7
TGTGCCAGCAGTTACTCGACAGGGAGAGAGCAGTACTTC
CASSYSTGREQYF
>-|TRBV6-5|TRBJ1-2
TGTGCCAGCACCCAGGAGGGGCGGTTCTATGGCTACACCTTC
CASTQEGRFYGYTF
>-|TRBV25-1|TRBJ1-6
TGTGCCAGCAGAGGGGAGGGTTCGGGCGGAGGTAATTCACCCCTCCACTTT
CASRGEGSGGGNSPLHF
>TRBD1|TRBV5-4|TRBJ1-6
TGTGCCAGCAGCTTGGGAGTAGGTGGTCAGGGGGTTTCACCCCTCCACTTT
CASSLGVGGQGVSPLHF
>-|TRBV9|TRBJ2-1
TGTGCCAGCAGCGTATCGGCGGCAACCTACAATGAGCAGTTCTTC
CASSVSAATYNEQFF
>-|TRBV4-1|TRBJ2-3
TGCACCAGCAGCCAAAAGGCCGGGTCCCTGATCGATACGCAGTATTTT
CTSSQKAGSLIDTQYF
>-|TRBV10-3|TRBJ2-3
TGTGCCGCCCATCGGGAGCTTACAGATACGCAGTATTTT
CAAHRELTDTQYF
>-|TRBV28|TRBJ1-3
TGTGCCAGCAGTTTATATCCAGGGGCTGGAAACACCATATATTTT
CASSLYPGAGNTIYF
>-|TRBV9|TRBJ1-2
TGTGCCAGCAGCGAGGAACACGAGGGGTTATATGGCTACACCTTC
CASSEEHEGLYGYTF
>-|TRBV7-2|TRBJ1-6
TGTGCCAGCAGCTTAGTGCAGGGCCTCTATAATTCACCCCTCCACTTT
CASSLVQGLYNSPLHF
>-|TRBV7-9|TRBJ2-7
TGTGCCAGCAGCTTAGGTTGGGACCCTGACGACTACGAGCAGTACTTC
CASSLGWDPDDYEQYF